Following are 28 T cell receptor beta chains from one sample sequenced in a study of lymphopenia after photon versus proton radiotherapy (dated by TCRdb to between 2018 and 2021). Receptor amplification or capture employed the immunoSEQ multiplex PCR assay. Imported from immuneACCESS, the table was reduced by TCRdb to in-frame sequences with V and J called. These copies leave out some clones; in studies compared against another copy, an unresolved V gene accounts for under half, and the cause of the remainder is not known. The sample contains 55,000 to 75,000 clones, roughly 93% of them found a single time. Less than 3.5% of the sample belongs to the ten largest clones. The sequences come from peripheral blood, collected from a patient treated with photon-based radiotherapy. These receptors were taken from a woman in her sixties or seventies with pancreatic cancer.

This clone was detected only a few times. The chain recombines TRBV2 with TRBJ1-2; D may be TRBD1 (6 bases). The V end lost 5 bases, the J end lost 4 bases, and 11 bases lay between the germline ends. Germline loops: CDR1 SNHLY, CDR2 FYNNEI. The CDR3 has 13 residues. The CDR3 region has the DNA TGTGCCAGCAGTCCCGGACAGCGCTATGGCTACACCTTC. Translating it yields CASSPGQRYGYTF.

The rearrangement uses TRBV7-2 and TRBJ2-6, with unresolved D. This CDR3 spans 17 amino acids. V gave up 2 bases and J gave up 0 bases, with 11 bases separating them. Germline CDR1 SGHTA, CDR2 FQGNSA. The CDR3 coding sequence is TGTGCCAGCAGCTTATTGGTGGGCAACTCTGGGGCCAACGTCCTGACTTTC. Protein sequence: CASSLLVGNSGANVLTF.

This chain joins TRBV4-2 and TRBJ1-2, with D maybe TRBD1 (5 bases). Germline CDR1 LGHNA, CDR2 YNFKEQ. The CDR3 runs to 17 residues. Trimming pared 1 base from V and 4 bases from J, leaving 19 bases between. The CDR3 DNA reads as TGTGCCAGCAGCCAAGGGACAATGGGGACCGTGGGCTATGGCTACACCTTC. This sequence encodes CASSQGTMGTVGYGYTF.

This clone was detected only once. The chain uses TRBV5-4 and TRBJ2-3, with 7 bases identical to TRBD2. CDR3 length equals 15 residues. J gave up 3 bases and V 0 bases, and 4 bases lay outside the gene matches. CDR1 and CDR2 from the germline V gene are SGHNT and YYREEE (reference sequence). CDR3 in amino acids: CASSLAGGGTDTQYF. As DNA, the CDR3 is TGTGCCAGCAGCTTGGCGGGGGGAGGAACAGATACGCAGTATTTT.

This CDR3 is CASSDPNSDAHYEQYF. Here the CDR3 DNA reads TGTGCCAGCAGCGACCCTAATAGCGATGCACACTACGAGCAGTACTTC. The chain is built from TRBV7-2 and TRBJ2-7; D possibly corresponds to TRBD2 (5 bases). The CDR3 is 16 residues long. The V end lost 5 bases, the J end lost 3 bases, and 20 bases lay between the germline ends. Germline loops: CDR1 SGHTA, CDR2 FQGNSA.

The CDR3 DNA follows: TGTGCCAGCAGCTTAGGTGGGGGTGGAGAGACCCAGTACTTC. It encodes CASSLGGGGETQYF. The rearrangement links TRBV7-8 to TRBJ2-5, with D perhaps being TRBD1 or TRBD2 (5 bases each). Trimming shortened V by 1 base and J by 4 bases, and 10 bases separated the two germline ends. The CDR3 is made up of 14 amino acids. CDR1 SGHVS and CDR2 FQNEAQ come from the germline V gene.

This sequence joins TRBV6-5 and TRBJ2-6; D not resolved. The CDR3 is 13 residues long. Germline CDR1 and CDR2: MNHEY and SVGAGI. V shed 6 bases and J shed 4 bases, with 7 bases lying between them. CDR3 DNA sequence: TGTGCCAGCAGGGTCCACGGGGCCAACGTCCTGACTTTC. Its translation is CASRVHGANVLTF.

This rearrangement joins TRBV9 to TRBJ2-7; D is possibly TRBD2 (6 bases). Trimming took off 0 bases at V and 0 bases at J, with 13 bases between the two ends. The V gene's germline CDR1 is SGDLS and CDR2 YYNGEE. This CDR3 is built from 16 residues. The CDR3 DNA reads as TGTGCCAGCAGCGTAGCTGGGACTTTAAGCTCCTACGAGCAGTACTTC. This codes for CASSVAGTLSSYEQYF.

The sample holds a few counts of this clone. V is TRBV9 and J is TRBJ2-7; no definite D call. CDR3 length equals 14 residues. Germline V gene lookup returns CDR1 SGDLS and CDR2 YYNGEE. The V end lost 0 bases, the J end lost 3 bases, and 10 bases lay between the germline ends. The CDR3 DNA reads TGTGCCAGCAGCGTAGCACCGGCGATCTACGAGCAGTACTTC. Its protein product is CASSVAPAIYEQYF.

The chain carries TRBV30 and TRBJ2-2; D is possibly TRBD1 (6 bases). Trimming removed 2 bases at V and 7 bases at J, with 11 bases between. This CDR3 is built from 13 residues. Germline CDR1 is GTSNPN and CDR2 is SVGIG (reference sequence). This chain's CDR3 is CAWSFQGIGELFF. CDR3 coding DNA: TGTGCCTGGAGTTTTCAGGGGATCGGGGAGCTGTTTTTT.

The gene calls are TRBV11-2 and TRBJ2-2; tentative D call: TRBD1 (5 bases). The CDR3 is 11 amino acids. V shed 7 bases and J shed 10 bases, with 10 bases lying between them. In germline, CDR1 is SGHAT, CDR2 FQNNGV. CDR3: CASTLGVELFF. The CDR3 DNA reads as TGTGCCAGCACCCTAGGGGTGGAGCTGTTTTTT.

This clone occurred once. Written as DNA, the CDR3 is TGCGCCAGCAGCCAAGAGGGGGCTGTCGAGCAGTACTTC. Protein sequence: CASSQEGAVEQYF. The rearrangement uses TRBV4-3 and TRBJ2-5, with a tentative D call TRBD1 (6 bases). Matching the DNA end better, TRBJ2-7 makes the J call doubtful. Germline V lookup: CDR1 LGHNA, CDR2 YSLEER. This CDR3 is built from 13 residues.

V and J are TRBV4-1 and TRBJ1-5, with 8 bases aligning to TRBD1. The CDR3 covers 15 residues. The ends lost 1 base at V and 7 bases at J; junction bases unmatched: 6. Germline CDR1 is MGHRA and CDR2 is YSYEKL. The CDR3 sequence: CASSQGRGLGQPQHF. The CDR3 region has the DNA TGCGCCAGCAGCCAAGGCAGGGGGCTAGGGCAGCCCCAGCATTTT.

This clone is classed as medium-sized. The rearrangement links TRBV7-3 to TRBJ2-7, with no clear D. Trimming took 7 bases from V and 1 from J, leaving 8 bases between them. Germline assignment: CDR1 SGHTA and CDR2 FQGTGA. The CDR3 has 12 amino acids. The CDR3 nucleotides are TGTGCCAGCAAGGGCAGATCCTACGAGCAGTACTTC. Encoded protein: CASKGRSYEQYF.

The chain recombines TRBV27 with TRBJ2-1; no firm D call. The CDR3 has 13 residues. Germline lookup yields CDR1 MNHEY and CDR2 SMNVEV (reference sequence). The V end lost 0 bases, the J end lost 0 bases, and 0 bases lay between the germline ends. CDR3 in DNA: TGTGCCAGCAGTTTATCCTCCTACAATGAGCAGTTCTTC. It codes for CASSLSSYNEQFF.

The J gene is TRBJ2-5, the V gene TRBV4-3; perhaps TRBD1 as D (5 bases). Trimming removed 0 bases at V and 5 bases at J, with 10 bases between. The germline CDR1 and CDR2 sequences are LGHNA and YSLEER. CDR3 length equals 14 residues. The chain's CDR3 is CASSQDLGPETQYF. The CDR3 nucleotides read TGCGCCAGCAGCCAAGATTTGGGGCCGGAGACCCAGTACTTC.

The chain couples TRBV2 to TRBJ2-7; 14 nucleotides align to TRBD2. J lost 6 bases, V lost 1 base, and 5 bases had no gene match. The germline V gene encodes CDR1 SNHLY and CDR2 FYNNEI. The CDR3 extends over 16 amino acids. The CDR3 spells CASSEEGGTSGSEQYF. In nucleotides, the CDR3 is TGTGCCAGCAGTGAAGAGGGGGGGACTAGCGGGAGCGAGCAGTACTTC. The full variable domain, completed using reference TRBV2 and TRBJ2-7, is EPEVTQTPSHQVTQMGQEVILRCVPISNHLYFYWYRQILGQKVEFLVSFYNNEISEKSEIFDDQFSVERPDGSNFTLKIRSTKLEDSAMYFCASSEEGGTSGSEQYFGPGTRLTVT.

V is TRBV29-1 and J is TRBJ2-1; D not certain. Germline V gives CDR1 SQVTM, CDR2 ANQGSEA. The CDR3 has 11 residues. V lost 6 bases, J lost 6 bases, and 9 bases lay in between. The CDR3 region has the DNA TGCAGCGTAATAGAGCTCAATGAGCAGTTCTTC. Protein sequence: CSVIELNEQFF.

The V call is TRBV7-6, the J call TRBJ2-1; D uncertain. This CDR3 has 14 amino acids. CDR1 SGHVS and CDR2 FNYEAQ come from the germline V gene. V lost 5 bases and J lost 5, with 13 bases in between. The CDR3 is CASSPRNSDNEQFF. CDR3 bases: TGTGCCAGCAGCCCGAGGAATTCTGACAATGAGCAGTTCTTC.

The CDR3 region is CASSTPGTHNNEQFF. Here the CDR3 DNA reads TGTGCCAGCAGCACACCCGGGACTCACAACAATGAGCAGTTCTTC. J is TRBJ2-1 and V is TRBV11-1; D possibly corresponds to TRBD2 (6 bases). Germline loops: CDR1 SGHAT, CDR2 FQDESV (reference sequence). This CDR3 spans 15 amino acids. With 5 bases removed from V and 5 bases from J, the gap between germline ends came to 16 bases.

CDR3 bases: TGTGCCAGTAGTCAACAACCAGGGGTGAACACTGAAGCTTTCTTT. Encoded protein: CASSQQPGVNTEAFF. The V gene is TRBV19, the J gene TRBJ1-1, with TRBD1 as a possible D gene (6 bases). V lost 5 bases and J lost 0, with 13 bases in between. The CDR3 loop spans 15 amino acids. Germline V gene sequence: CDR1 LNHDA, CDR2 SQIVND (reference sequence).

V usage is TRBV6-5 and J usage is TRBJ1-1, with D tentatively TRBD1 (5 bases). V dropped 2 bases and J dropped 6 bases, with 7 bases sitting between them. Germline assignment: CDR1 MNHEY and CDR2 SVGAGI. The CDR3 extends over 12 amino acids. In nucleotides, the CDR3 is TGTGCCAGCAGTTACGGGGGTTCTGAAGCTTTCTTT. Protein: CASSYGGSEAFF.

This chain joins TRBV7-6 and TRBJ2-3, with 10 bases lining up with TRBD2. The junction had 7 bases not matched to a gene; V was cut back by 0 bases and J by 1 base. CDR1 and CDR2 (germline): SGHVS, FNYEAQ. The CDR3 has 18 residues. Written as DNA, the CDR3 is TGTGCCAGCAGCTTAGCGATACCTAGCGGGAGTGGCACAGATACGCAGTATTTT. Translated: CASSLAIPSGSGTDTQYF.

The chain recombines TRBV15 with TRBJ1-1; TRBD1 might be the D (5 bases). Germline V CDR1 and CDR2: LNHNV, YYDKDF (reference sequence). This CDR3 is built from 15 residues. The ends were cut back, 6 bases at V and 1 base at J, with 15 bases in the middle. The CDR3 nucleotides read TGTGCCACCAGTCTGGGGCAGTTTTCGAACACTGAAGCTTTCTTT. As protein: CATSLGQFSNTEAFF. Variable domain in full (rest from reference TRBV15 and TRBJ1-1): DAMVIQNPRYQVTQFGKPVTLSCSQTLNHNVMYWYQQKSSQAPKLLFHYYDKDFNNEADTPDNFQSRRPNTSFCFLDIRSPGLGDTAMYLCATSLGQFSNTEAFFGQGTRLTVV.

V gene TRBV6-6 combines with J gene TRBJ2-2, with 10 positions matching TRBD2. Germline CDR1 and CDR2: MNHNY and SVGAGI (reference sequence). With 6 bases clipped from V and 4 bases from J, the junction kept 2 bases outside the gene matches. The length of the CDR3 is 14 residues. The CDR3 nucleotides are TGTGCCAGCAGGACTAGCGGGCCCACCGGGGAGCTGTTTTTT. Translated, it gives CASRTSGPTGELFF.

This chain's CDR3 is CASRRDHANTGELFF. The CDR3 bases are TGTGCCAGTAGACGGGACCACGCGAACACCGGGGAGCTGTTTTTT. The chain combines TRBV19 with TRBJ2-2, with D tentatively TRBD1 or TRBD2 (5 bases each). CDR1 is LNHDA, CDR2 SQIVND, per germline (reference sequence). V was clipped by 6 bases and J by 0 bases, with 11 bases between them. The CDR3 spans 15 residues.

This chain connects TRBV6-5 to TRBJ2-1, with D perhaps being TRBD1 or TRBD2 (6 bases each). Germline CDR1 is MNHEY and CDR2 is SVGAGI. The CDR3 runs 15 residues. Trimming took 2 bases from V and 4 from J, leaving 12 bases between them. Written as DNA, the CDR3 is TGTGCCAGCAGTTACAGGGGGGTATCGTACAATGAGCAGTTCTTC. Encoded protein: CASSYRGVSYNEQFF.

CDR3 in DNA: TGTGCCAGCAGCGGGCGGCACGGAGACTCTGGGGCCAACGTCCTGACTTTC. It yields the protein CASSGRHGDSGANVLTF. V usage is TRBV5-4 and J usage is TRBJ2-6; D is unresolved. CDR3 length: 17 residues. Germline CDR1 reads SGHNT; CDR2 reads YYREEE (reference sequence). The V gene lost 4 bases and the J gene lost 0 bases, with 14 bases spanning the gap.